This T cell receptor beta chain appears in the sequencing data of a study of beta chain features in type 1 diabetes. The study reverse transcribed the entire isolated RNA, so it sequenced expressed TCRB transcripts. Sequencing of naive, central memory and regulatory T cell samples gave an average of roughly 3.5 million reads. Method: immunoSEQ multiplex PCR; TCRdb's copy keeps in-frame clones and lacks some. The table shows more than 300,000 clones, with around an eighth occurring only once. The CDR3 runs to 13 residues. V lost 2 bases and J lost 6, with 10 bases in between. The germline gives CDR1 LGHNA, CDR2 YSLEER. Only a few counts were recorded for this clone.

The gene calls are TRBV4-3 and TRBJ1-1, with a tentative D call TRBD1 (5 bases). The clonotype originates from a man between 18 and 35 years old in good health. Sequencing used naive CD4+ T cells from blood. As DNA, the CDR3 is TGCGCCAGCAGCCAACCAGACAGTTCTGAAGCTTTCTTT. Translating it yields CASSQPDSSEAFF.